This entry is about one TCR beta chain. This entry comes from a study of blood T cell repertoires in COVID-19. As for the study in general: The United States, Italy and Spain were the sources of the acute and convalescent COVID-19 samples.

Profiling relied on immunoSEQ multiplex PCR, and the TCRdb table lists in-frame clones only, not all of them. Altogether a few hundred thousand clones are present, roughly 88% being singletons, with the ten largest covering around 9.6%. The CDR3 is 14 residues long. V was clipped by 7 bases and J by 6 bases; unmatched bases: 7. Looked up from germline, CDR1 is LNHDA and CDR2 is SQIVND (reference sequence). The J gene is TRBJ2-2, the V gene TRBV19, with 8 bases matching TRBD2. The clonotype comes from a woman aged 65 to 85 with COVID-19, enrolled during active disease. The sequencing sample was made of peripheral blood. Here the CDR3 reads CASMAGAGAGELFF. The CDR3 bases are TGTGCCAGTATGGCGGGAGCGGGGGCCGGGGAGCTGTTTTTT. Complete variable domain (other parts from reference TRBV19 and TRBJ2-2): DGGITQSPKYLFRKEGQNVTLSCEQNLNHDAMYWYRQDPGQGLRLIYYSQIVNDFQKGDIAEGYSVSREKKESFPLTVTSAQKNPTAFYLCASMAGAGAGELFFGEGSRLTVL.